This T cell receptor beta chain was documented in a study of T cells in Graves' hyperthyroidism and ophthalmopathy. There were TCR beta CDR3 regions amplified from RNA transcripts. HTBI primers drove first-round RT-PCR of the TCR CDR3. TCRdb itself ran the multiplex PCR reads through MiXCR, one entry per CDR3 protein. There are 550,000 to 600,000 distinct CDR3 sequences in the sample; roughly a sixth occur only once, and 15% to 20% lies in the top ten. CDR1 is MNHNS and CDR2 is SASEGT in the germline V gene. CDR3 length: 14 residues. V lost 2 bases to trimming and J lost 6 bases; unmatched junction nucleotides: 6. This clonotype was counted a few times.

This receptor was obtained from a young woman with Graves' hyperthyroidism. The genes are TRBV6-1 and TRBJ2-7; TRBD1 agrees at 8 bases. Sample: blood. The CDR3 here is CASSETDRVFEQYF. In DNA form, the CDR3 reads TGTGCCAGCAGTGAAACGGACAGGGTTTTCGAGCAGTACTTC.